Listed here are 31 T cell receptor beta chains from one sample, sequenced in a study of T cell repertoires in aging, cancer and after chemotherapy. TRB rearrangements spanning V, D and J were amplified using mixed TRB-A/B primers. TCRdb reprocessed the multiplex PCR reads with MiXCR, giving one entry per CDR3 protein. The sample records about 5,600 distinct CDR3 sequences, 30% to 40% being singletons. The template was genomic DNA from peripheral blood, not RNA. The sample consisted of blood. The receptors come from a human donor with a blood cancer.

The chain carries TRBV6-5 and TRBJ2-3; D may correspond to TRBD1 or TRBD2 (6 bases each). The V gene lost 8 bases and the J gene lost 2 bases, with 17 bases spanning the gap. The CDR3 loop spans 15 amino acids. Germline CDR1 is MNHEY and CDR2 is SVGAGI. CDR3 amino acids: CASARGGILTDTQYF. CDR3 coding DNA: TGTGCCAGCGCCAGAGGGGGGATCCTCACAGATACGCAGTATTTT.

The rearrangement links TRBV6-5 to TRBJ2-5; unclear D gene. Germline V gene lookup returns CDR1 MNHEY and CDR2 SVGAGI. V lost 2 bases and J lost 5, with 9 bases in between. There are 13 residues in the CDR3. In DNA form, the CDR3 reads TGTGCCAGCAGTTACGACCCACAGGAGACCCAGTACTTC. Residues: CASSYDPQETQYF.

This clonotype was seen only a few times. The V call is TRBV24-1, the J call TRBJ2-5; D is ambiguous. V lost 0 bases and J 9 bases, leaving 4 bases between the germline ends. This CDR3 region has 11 residues. Germline V gene data show CDR1 as KGHDR and CDR2 as SFDVKD. The CDR3 here is CATSDLQAQYF. DNA for the CDR3: TGTGCCACCAGTGATTTGCAAGCCCAGTACTTC.

The chain is built from TRBV7-6 and TRBJ2-1; 9 bases line up with TRBD2. V lost 5 bases, J lost 3 bases, and 14 bases stayed unmatched. This CDR3 is 18 amino acids long. Germline CDR1 and CDR2: SGHVS and FNYEAQ. CDR3 amino acids: CASSPRTSVRSYYNEQFF. The CDR3 DNA sequence: TGTGCCAGCAGCCCCAGGACTAGCGTACGGAGTTACTACAATGAGCAGTTCTTC.

The chain couples TRBV6-5 to TRBJ1-4; 10 bases are shared with TRBD1. The CDR3 length is 14 residues. J was trimmed by 8 bases and V by 6 bases; bases with no gene match: 6. Germline-derived CDR1 and CDR2 are MNHEY and SVGAGI. Written as DNA, the CDR3 is TGTGCCAGCAGCCGGACAGGGGGGGGGGAAAAACTGTTTTTT. It yields the protein CASSRTGGGEKLFF.

This clonotype was recorded once. A read error is possible here, since a much larger clone lies one base away. The V and J genes are TRBV24-1 and TRBJ2-1, with D unresolved. Trimming removed 2 bases at V and 0 bases at J, with 10 bases between. Germline values: CDR1 KGHDR, CDR2 SFDVKD. The CDR3 is made up of 16 amino acids. CDR3 DNA: TGTGCCACCAGTGATTGGGTCCATAGCTCCTACAATGAGCAGTTCTTC. Translating gives CATSDWVHSSYNEQFF.

This clonotype came up once. CDR3 nucleotides: TGCGCCAGCAGCCACGGACAGGGAACGGGTGAAAAACTGTTTTTT. Protein: CASSHGQGTGEKLFF. The V call is TRBV4-3, the J call TRBJ1-4; TRBD1 matches 8 bases. With V trimmed by 3 bases and J by 7 bases, 7 bases remained unmatched. The CDR3 is 15 residues long. Germline V gene sequence: CDR1 LGHNA, CDR2 YSLEER.

This clonotype is categorized as medium-sized. The chain couples TRBV29-1 to TRBJ2-1, with D uncertain. The V and J ends lost 2 bases and 1 base respectively, with 15 bases between them. In germline, CDR1 is SQVTM, CDR2 ANQGSEA. The CDR3 has 16 residues. The CDR3 nucleotides are TGCAGCGTTGAACGTAGACGTAACCCATCCTACAATGAGCAGTTCTTC. Translated, it gives CSVERRRNPSYNEQFF.

This clonotype was found a few times. V gene TRBV19 combines with J gene TRBJ2-3, with 13 positions matching TRBD2. V lost 4 bases to trimming and J lost 5 bases; unmatched junction nucleotides: 9. CDR1 LNHDA and CDR2 SQIVND come from the germline V gene (reference sequence). The CDR3 runs to 17 residues. The CDR3 region is CASSSRRLAGGRDTQYF. The DNA of the CDR3 is TGTGCCAGTAGTAGTCGGCGACTAGCGGGGGGCAGAGATACGCAGTATTTT.

CDR3 protein: CASTALAGYNEQFF. The CDR3 DNA reads TGTGCCAGCACCGCACTAGCGGGGTACAATGAGCAGTTCTTC. The rearrangement uses TRBV6-2 or TRBV6-3 and TRBJ2-1, with TRBD2 identical over 10 bases. CDR1 and CDR2 (germline): MNHEY, SVGEGT. The CDR3 has 14 amino acids. Trimming took 7 bases from V and 4 from J; bases not matched to a gene: 4.

This chain uses TRBV6-2 or TRBV6-3 with TRBJ1-5, with D unclear. The CDR3 extends over 16 amino acids. The V end was cut by 2 bases, the J end by 1 base, with 12 bases between. Per the germline V gene, CDR1 is MNHEY and CDR2 is SVGEGT. CDR3 residues: CASSYVQVRSNQPQHF. The CDR3 DNA sequence: TGTGCCAGCAGTTACGTCCAGGTCCGAAGCAATCAGCCCCAGCATTTT.

By sample share, this clonotype is medium-sized. The chain links TRBV29-1 to TRBJ1-1; a weak D match, TRBD1 (5 bases). Trimming shortened V by 7 bases and J by 0 bases, and 12 bases separated the two germline ends. The CDR3 has 13 amino acids. Germline V lookup: CDR1 SQVTM, CDR2 ANQGSEA. Here the CDR3 DNA reads TGCAGCGCAGGGTACGGAGTGAACACTGAAGCTTTCTTT. It translates to CSAGYGVNTEAFF. Using reference TRBV29-1 and TRBJ1-1 for the parts outside the CDR3, the full variable domain is SAVISQKPSRDICQRGTSLTIQCQVDSQVTMMFWYRQQPGQSLTLIATANQGSEATYESGFVIDKFPISRPNLTFSTLTVSNMSPEDSSIYLCSAGYGVNTEAFFGQGTRLTVV.

This rearrangement joins TRBV19 to TRBJ2-2; tentatively, D is TRBD1 (5 bases). Per germline, CDR1 LNHDA and CDR2 SQIVND (reference sequence). V was cut by 7 bases and J by 4 bases, with 16 bases left in between. This CDR3 contains 15 residues. The CDR3 spells CASTIPQGITGELFF. DNA for the CDR3: TGTGCCAGTACGATCCCGCAGGGAATCACCGGGGAGCTGTTTTTT.

The table lists this clonotype with a few counts. The chain is built from TRBV12-3 or TRBV12-4 and TRBJ1-5, with unresolved D. V lost 1 base and J 5 bases, leaving 6 bases between the germline ends. This CDR3 spans 13 amino acids. DNA for the CDR3: TGTGCCAGCAGTTTAGGTGGGGATCAGCCCCAGCATTTT. Translating it yields CASSLGGDQPQHF.

Written as DNA, the CDR3 is TGCAGTGCTAGAAACCTAGCGTCCTCCTACAATGAGCAGTTCTTC. Its translation: CSARNLASSYNEQFF. The chain is built from TRBV20-1 and TRBJ2-1, with D perhaps matching TRBD2 (6 bases). This CDR3 contains 15 residues. V lost 2 bases and J 0 bases, leaving 11 bases between the germline ends. The germline CDR1 and CDR2 sequences are DFQATT and SNEGSKA (reference sequence).

The chain links TRBV12-3 or TRBV12-4 to TRBJ1-5, with D maybe TRBD1 (6 bases). The CDR3 consists of 15 residues. V shed 6 bases and J shed 5 bases, with 17 bases lying between them. CDR3 nucleotide sequence: TGTGCCAGCAGAACCACAGGGTTTCGCGATCAGCCCCAGCATTTT. Amino acid sequence: CASRTTGFRDQPQHF.

This chain connects TRBV19 to TRBJ2-7; 10 positions agree with TRBD2. This CDR3 comprises 15 residues. CDR1 and CDR2 (germline): LNHDA, SQIVND (reference sequence). The V segment lost 6 bases and the J segment 3 bases; nucleotides outside the gene matches: 8. The CDR3 DNA is TGTGCCAGTAGACCTAGCGGGAGAGCTCACTACGAGCAGTACTTC. Residues: CASRPSGRAHYEQYF.

This clonotype was observed a few times. The chain joins TRBV7-6 to TRBJ2-1; TRBD2 might be the D (6 bases). Looked up from germline, CDR1 is SGHVS and CDR2 is FNYEAQ. The V end lost 0 bases, the J end lost 6 bases, and 15 bases lay between the germline ends. This CDR3 region has 16 residues. The CDR3 here is CASSLAASDRLNEQFF. The CDR3 nucleotides read TGTGCCAGCAGCTTAGCGGCTAGCGACAGACTCAATGAGCAGTTCTTC.

The chain recombines TRBV20-1 with TRBJ2-7, with a possible D match to TRBD2 (5 bases). The germline gives CDR1 DFQATT, CDR2 SNEGSKA (reference sequence). V was clipped by 5 bases and J by 3 bases, with 14 bases between them. The CDR3 is made up of 13 amino acids. This chain's CDR3 is CSAGGRANYEQYF. The CDR3 DNA reads as TGCAGTGCTGGCGGGCGGGCCAACTACGAGCAGTACTTC.

This clonotype was observed a few times. The chain combines TRBV6-2 or TRBV6-3 with TRBJ2-4, with 9 bases aligning to TRBD1. From germline, CDR1 is MNHEY and CDR2 SVGEGT. V shed 8 bases and J 6 bases; nucleotides not matched to a gene: 5. This CDR3 is built from 13 residues. Written as DNA, the CDR3 is TGTGCCAGCGACAACAGGGGGCGAAACATTCAGTACTTC. This gives the protein CASDNRGRNIQYF.

The chain recombines TRBV30 with TRBJ2-4, with a weak D call TRBD1 (5 bases). V dropped 4 bases and J dropped 3 bases, with 13 bases sitting between them. The CDR3 has 14 amino acids. Germline lookup yields CDR1 GTSNPN and CDR2 SVGIG (reference sequence). CDR3 region: CAWNWGRGKNIQYF. As DNA, the CDR3 is TGTGCCTGGAACTGGGGAAGGGGCAAAAACATTCAGTACTTC.

This clonotype is medium-sized by share. This chain connects TRBV29-1 to TRBJ2-1; no reliable D call. V gave up 2 bases and J gave up 3 bases, with 11 bases separating them. Germline assignment: CDR1 SQVTM and CDR2 ANQGSEA. CDR3 size: 14 residues. CDR3: CSVERSRNYNEQFF. Here the CDR3 DNA reads TGCAGCGTTGAAAGGAGTCGGAACTACAATGAGCAGTTCTTC.

This clonotype was observed a single time. This chain connects TRBV5-4 to TRBJ2-7; tentatively, D is TRBD1 or TRBD2 (6 bases each). The V gene's germline CDR1 is SGHNT and CDR2 YYREEE (reference sequence). The CDR3 is made up of 14 amino acids. V was pared by 2 bases and J by 2 bases, with 11 bases between. CDR3 protein: CASSFGGRAYEQYF. In DNA, the CDR3 is TGTGCCAGCAGCTTTGGGGGGCGGGCCTACGAGCAGTACTTC.

This clonotype showed up just once. V usage is TRBV19 and J usage is TRBJ1-2; TRBD1 might be the D (6 bases). The V and J ends lost 10 bases and 2 bases respectively, with 14 bases between them. Germline V gene lookup returns CDR1 LNHDA and CDR2 SQIVND (reference sequence). CDR3 size: 13 residues. The CDR3 bases are TGTGCCACCCGGGACACCATAAACTATGGCTACACCTTC. It codes for CATRDTINYGYTF.

This clonotype was detected a few times. The chain couples TRBV20-1 to TRBJ2-5; TRBD2 might be the D (7 bases). Trimming shortened V by 6 bases and J by 1 base, and 18 bases separated the two germline ends. The CDR3 runs 15 residues. In germline, CDR1 is DFQATT, CDR2 SNEGSKA (reference sequence). The chain's CDR3 is CSAGGGASTQETQYF. The CDR3 DNA is TGCAGTGCAGGAGGGGGGGCGTCGACCCAAGAGACCCAGTACTTC.

This clonotype was found a few times. The chain is built from TRBV12-3 or TRBV12-4 and TRBJ1-1, with 8 bases lining up with TRBD1. With 6 bases clipped from V and 6 bases from J, the junction kept 6 bases outside the gene matches. CDR3 length equals 13 residues. The CDR3 loop is CASSPRTGSEAFF. DNA for the CDR3: TGTGCCAGCAGCCCAAGGACAGGGTCTGAAGCTTTCTTT.

The V gene is TRBV20-1, the J gene TRBJ2-7; D unresolved. V was shortened by 2 bases and J by 6 bases, with 8 bases between the two germline ends. CDR1 is DFQATT and CDR2 is SNEGSKA in the germline V gene (reference sequence). The CDR3 consists of 11 residues. The CDR3 loop reads CSARNPTEQYF. The CDR3 DNA is TGCAGTGCTAGAAACCCTACCGAGCAGTACTTC.

This clonotype qualifies as medium-sized. V usage is TRBV27 and J usage is TRBJ2-2, with D unclear. The CDR3 totals 15 residues. V was clipped by 0 bases and J by 5 bases, with 10 bases between them. The germline gives CDR1 MNHEY, CDR2 SMNVEV (reference sequence). The CDR3 spells CASSLSWALTGELFF. The DNA for the CDR3 is TGTGCCAGCAGTTTATCGTGGGCGCTGACCGGGGAGCTGTTTTTT.

This clonotype appeared a few times. This chain links TRBV5-4 with TRBJ1-2; no reliable D call. V was cut by 2 bases and J by 0 bases, with 11 bases left in between. Germline V gene sequence: CDR1 SGHNT, CDR2 YYREEE (reference sequence). This CDR3 region has 15 residues. Here the CDR3 reads CASSLKAAPNYGYTF. The CDR3 region has the DNA TGTGCCAGCAGCTTAAAGGCAGCACCTAACTATGGCTACACCTTC.

This clonotype has a single count. This rearrangement joins TRBV11-1 to TRBJ2-1; no firm D call. The CDR3 sequence is 14 residues long. Germline CDR1 and CDR2: SGHAT and FQDESV (reference sequence). V was clipped by 4 bases and J by 0 bases, with 7 bases between them. CDR3 amino acids: CASSSLSSYNEQFF. As DNA, the CDR3 is TGTGCCAGCAGCTCCCTAAGCTCCTACAATGAGCAGTTCTTC. Using reference TRBV11-1 and TRBJ2-1 for the parts outside the CDR3, the full variable domain is EAEVAQSPRYKITEKSQAVAFWCDPISGHATLYWYRQILGQGPELLVQFQDESVVDDSQLPKDRFSAERLKGVDSTLKIQPAELGDSAMYLCASSSLSSYNEQFFGPGTRLTVL.

This clonotype turned up a few times. The chain has TRBV7-6 and TRBJ2-1; the match to TRBD2 covers 9 bases. J gave up 7 bases and V 6 bases, and 10 bases lay outside the gene matches. CDR3 length: 15 residues. Germline lookup yields CDR1 SGHVS and CDR2 FNYEAQ. Here the CDR3 DNA reads TGTGCCAGCAGTTATAGCGGGAGAGGAGCAAATGAGCAGTTCTTC. It encodes CASSYSGRGANEQFF.